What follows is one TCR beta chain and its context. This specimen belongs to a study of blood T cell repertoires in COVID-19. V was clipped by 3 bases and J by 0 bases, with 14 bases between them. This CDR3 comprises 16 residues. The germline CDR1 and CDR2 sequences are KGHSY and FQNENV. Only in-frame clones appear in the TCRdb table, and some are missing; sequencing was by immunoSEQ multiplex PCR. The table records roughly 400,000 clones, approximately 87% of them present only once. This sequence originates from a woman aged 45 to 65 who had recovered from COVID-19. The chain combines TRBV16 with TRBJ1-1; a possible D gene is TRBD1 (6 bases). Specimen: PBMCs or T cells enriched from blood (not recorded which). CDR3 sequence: CASSQVFEGVNTEAFF. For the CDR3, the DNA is TGTGCCAGCAGCCAGGTCTTTGAGGGGGTGAACACTGAAGCTTTCTTT.